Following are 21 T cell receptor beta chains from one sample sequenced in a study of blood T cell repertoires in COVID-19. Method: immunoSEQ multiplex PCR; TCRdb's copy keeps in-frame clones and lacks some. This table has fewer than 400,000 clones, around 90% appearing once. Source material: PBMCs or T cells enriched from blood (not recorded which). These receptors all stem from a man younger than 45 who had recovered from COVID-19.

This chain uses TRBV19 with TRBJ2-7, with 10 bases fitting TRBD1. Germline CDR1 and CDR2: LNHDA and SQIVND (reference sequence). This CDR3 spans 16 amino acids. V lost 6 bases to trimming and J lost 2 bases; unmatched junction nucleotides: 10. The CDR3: CASSQIGQGETYEQYF. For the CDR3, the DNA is TGTGCCAGTAGCCAAATCGGACAGGGGGAGACCTACGAGCAGTACTTC.

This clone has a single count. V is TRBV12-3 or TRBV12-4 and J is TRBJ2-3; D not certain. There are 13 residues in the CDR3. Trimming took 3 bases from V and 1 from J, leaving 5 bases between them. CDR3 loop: CASSLLRTDTQYF. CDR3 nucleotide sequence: TGTGCCAGCAGTTTGCTACGCACAGATACGCAGTATTTT.

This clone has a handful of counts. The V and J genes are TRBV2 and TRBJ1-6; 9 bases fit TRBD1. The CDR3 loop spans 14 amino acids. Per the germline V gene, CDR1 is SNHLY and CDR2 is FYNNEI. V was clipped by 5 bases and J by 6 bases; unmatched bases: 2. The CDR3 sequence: CASSSTGGNSPLHF. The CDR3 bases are TGTGCCAGCAGTTCGACAGGGGGTAATTCACCCCTCCACTTT.

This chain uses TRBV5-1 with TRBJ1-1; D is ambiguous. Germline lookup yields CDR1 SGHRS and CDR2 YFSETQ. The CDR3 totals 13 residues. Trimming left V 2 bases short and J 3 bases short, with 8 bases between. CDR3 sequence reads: CASSFSADTEAFF. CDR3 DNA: TGCGCCAGCAGCTTTTCGGCGGACACTGAAGCTTTCTTT.

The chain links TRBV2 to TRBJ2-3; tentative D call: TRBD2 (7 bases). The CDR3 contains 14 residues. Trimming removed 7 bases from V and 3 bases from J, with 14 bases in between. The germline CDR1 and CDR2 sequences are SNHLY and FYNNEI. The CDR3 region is CASMGGGLTDTQYF. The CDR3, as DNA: TGTGCCAGCATGGGAGGGGGGCTTACAGATACGCAGTATTTT.

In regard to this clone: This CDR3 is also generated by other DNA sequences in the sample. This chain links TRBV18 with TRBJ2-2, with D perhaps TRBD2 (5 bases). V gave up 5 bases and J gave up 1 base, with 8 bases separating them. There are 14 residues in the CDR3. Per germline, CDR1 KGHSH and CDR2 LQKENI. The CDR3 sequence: CASSGGLNTGELFF. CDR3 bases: TGTGCCAGCTCAGGCGGGCTGAACACCGGGGAGCTGTTTTTT.

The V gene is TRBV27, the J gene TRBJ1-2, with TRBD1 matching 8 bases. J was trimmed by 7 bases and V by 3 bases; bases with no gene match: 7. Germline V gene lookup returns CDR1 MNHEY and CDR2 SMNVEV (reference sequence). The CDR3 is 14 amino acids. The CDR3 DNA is TGTGCCAGCAGTTTTGGACAGGGTACCGGTGGCTACACCTTC. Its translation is CASSFGQGTGGYTF.

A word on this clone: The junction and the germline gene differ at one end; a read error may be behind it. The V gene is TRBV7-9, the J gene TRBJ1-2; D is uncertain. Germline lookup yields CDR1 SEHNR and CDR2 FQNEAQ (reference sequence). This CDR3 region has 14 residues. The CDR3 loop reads CVSSLPGIGYGYTF. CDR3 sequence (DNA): TGTGTCAGCAGCTTACCGGGGATTGGCTATGGCTACACCTTC.

The CDR3 loop reads CAISGGKGSEQYF. The CDR3 nucleotides read TGTGCCATCAGTGGAGGAAAGGGGTCCGAGCAGTACTTC. The J gene is TRBJ2-7, the V gene TRBV10-3; D is perhaps TRBD1 (5 bases). The germline CDR1 and CDR2 sequences are ENHRY and SYGVKD. Trimming removed 4 bases from V and 6 bases from J, with 13 bases in between. This CDR3 is 13 amino acids long.

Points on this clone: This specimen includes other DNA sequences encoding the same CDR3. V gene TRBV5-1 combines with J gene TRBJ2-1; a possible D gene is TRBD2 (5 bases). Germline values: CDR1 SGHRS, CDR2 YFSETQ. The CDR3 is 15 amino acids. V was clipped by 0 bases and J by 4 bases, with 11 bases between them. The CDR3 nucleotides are TGCGCCAGCAGCTTGGCCTCTAGCACTTACAATGAGCAGTTCTTC. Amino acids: CASSLASSTYNEQFF.

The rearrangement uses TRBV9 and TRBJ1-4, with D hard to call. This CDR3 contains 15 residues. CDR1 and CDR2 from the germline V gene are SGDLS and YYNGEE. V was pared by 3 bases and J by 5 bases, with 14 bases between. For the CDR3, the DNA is TGTGCCAGCAGCGCCTCGATGGGGAGAAATGAAAAACTGTTTTTT. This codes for CASSASMGRNEKLFF.

The chain's CDR3 is CSATLRETQYF. The DNA of the CDR3 is TGCAGTGCTACTCTTCGGGAGACCCAGTACTTC. The chain uses TRBV20-1 and TRBJ2-5, with no clear D. Trimming cost V 4 bases and J 5 bases, with 8 bases left between them. The CDR3 spans 11 residues. The germline V gene has CDR1 DFQATT and CDR2 SNEGSKA (reference sequence).

The CDR3 is CASSLGRRSYGYTF. DNA of the CDR3: TGTGCCAGCAGCTTAGGGCGACGGAGCTATGGCTACACCTTC. The chain links TRBV7-2 to TRBJ1-2; D remains ambiguous. V lost 1 base, J lost 4 bases, and 10 bases lay in between. The CDR3 spans 14 residues. The germline gives CDR1 SGHTA, CDR2 FQGNSA. The full variable domain, its missing parts supplied by reference TRBV7-2 and TRBJ1-2, is GAGVSQSPSNKVTEKGKDVELRCDPISGHTALYWYRQSLGQGLEFLIYFQGNSAPDKSGLPSDRFSAERTGGSVSTLTIQRTQQEDSAVYLCASSLGRRSYGYTFGSGTRLTVV.

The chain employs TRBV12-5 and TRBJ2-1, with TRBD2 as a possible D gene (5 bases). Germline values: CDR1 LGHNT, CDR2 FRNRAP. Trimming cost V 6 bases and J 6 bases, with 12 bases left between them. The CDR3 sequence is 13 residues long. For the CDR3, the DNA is TGTGCTAGTGGCATGACTAACGCCAATGAGCAGTTCTTC. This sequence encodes CASGMTNANEQFF.

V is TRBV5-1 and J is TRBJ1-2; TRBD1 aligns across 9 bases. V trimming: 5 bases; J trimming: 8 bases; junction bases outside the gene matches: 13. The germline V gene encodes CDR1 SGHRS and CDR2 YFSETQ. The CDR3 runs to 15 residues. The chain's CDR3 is CASRRDTGTGQGYTF. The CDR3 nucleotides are TGCGCCAGCAGACGAGACACCGGGACAGGGCAAGGCTACACCTTC.

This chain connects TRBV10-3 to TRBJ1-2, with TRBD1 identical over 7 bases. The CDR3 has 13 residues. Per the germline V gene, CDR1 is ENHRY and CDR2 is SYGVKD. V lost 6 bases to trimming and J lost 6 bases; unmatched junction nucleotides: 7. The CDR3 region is CAIRLQGKDGYTF. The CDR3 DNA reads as TGTGCCATCAGACTACAGGGGAAGGATGGCTACACCTTC.

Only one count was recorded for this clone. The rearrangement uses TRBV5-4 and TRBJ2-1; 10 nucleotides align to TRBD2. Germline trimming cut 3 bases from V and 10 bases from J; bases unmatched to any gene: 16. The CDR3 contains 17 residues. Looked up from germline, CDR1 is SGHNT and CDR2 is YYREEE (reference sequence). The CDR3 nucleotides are TGTGCCAGCAGCTCGATGACCCTGGGTAGCGGGGGGCGGGAGCAGTTCTTC. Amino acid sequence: CASSSMTLGSGGREQFF.

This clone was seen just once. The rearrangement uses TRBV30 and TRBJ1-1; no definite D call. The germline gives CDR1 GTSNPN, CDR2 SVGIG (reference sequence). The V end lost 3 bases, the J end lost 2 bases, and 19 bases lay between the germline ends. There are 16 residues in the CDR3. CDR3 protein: CAWSPRRGRENTEAFF. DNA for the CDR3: TGTGCCTGGAGCCCACGGAGAGGGAGAGAAAACACTGAAGCTTTCTTT.

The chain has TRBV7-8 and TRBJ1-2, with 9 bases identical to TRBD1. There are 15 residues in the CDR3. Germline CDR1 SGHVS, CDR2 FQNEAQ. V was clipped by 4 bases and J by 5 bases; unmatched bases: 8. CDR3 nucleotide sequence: TGTGCCAGCAGCTGGGGGGACAGGGTCGGATATGGCTACACCTTC. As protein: CASSWGDRVGYGYTF.

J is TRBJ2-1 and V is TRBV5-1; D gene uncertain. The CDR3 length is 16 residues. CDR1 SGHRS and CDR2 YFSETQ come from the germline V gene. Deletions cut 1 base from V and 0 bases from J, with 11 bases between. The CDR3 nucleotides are TGCGCCAGCAGCTTGAGCCAGGCGAGCTCCTACAATGAGCAGTTCTTC. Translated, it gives CASSLSQASSYNEQFF.

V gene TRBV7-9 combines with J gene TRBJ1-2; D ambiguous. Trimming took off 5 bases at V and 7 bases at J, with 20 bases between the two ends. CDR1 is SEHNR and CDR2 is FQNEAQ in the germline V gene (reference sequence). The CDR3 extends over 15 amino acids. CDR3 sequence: CASSPKPVSGGGYTF. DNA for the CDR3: TGTGCCAGCAGCCCAAAACCCGTGTCAGGTGGTGGCTACACCTTC.